This is a list of T cell receptor beta chains from one sample in a study of identifying expanded T cells in peripheral blood. Clones were sequenced by immunoSEQ multiplex PCR, and TCRdb holds only the in-frame ones, with some missing. The sample lists 50,000 to 60,000 clones; roughly 82% were seen once. Sequencing was done on a sample of blood. These receptors all come from a person aged 18-69 years in good health. Both conserved end residues are part of each CDR3. A D gene is named only where the DNA matches it firmly. Not every row has a clone size; where given, it reads once, few, many or a size class.

D	V	J	size	CDR3	DNA
TRBD1	TRBV30	TRBJ1-2	NA	CAWSVLQGGGYTF	TGTGCCTGGAGTGTACTACAGGGGGGTGGCTACACCTTC
TRBD1	TRBV19	TRBJ1-1	NA	CASSSRTGGGEAFF	TGTGCCAGTAGTTCCCGGACAGGGGGAGGGGAAGCTTTCTTT
TRBD1	TRBV6-5	TRBJ2-2	NA	CASSFTFGQGTGELFF	TGTGCCAGCAGTTTCACGTTCGGACAGGGGACCGGGGAGCTGTTTTTT
TRBD2	TRBV4-1	TRBJ2-3	NA	CASSQDPAGGGARNTQYF	TGCGCCAGCAGCCAAGACCCGGCGGGAGGGGGGGCCAGGAATACGCAGTATTTT
NA	TRBV2	TRBJ2-2	NA	CASIYLANTGELFF	TGTGCCAGCATCTACTTAGCGAACACCGGGGAGCTGTTTTTT
NA	TRBV11-3	TRBJ2-7	NA	CASSMYGGGEQYF	TGTGCCAGCAGCATGTACGGGGGAGGCGAGCAGTACTTC
NA	TRBV5-1	TRBJ2-3	NA	CASSLRGVGTDTQYF	TGCGCCAGCAGCTTGAGGGGTGTGGGCACAGATACGCAGTATTTT
NA	TRBV9	TRBJ2-3	once	CASSANPRVSTDTQYF	TGTGCCAGCAGCGCAAACCCGAGGGTTAGCACAGATACGCAGTATTTT
TRBD1	TRBV7-2	TRBJ1-1	NA	CASSFKQGFAEAFF	TGTGCCAGCAGCTTCAAACAGGGGTTCGCTGAAGCTTTCTTT
NA	TRBV12-1	TRBJ1-5	NA	CASSFTIYRDQPQHF	TGTGCCAGCAGCTTTACGATTTACAGGGATCAGCCCCAGCATTTT
TRBD2	TRBV2	TRBJ2-5	NA	CASSKYSGGFKTQYF	TGTGCCAGCAGTAAATATAGCGGGGGGTTCAAGACCCAGTACTTC
NA	TRBV28	TRBJ1-2	NA	CASSLTAQGYYGYTF	TGTGCCAGCAGTCTTACCGCACAGGGATACTATGGCTACACCTTC
TRBD2	TRBV6-4	TRBJ2-3	NA	CASSEAGAADTQYF	TGTGCCAGCAGTGAAGCGGGAGCAGCAGATACGCAGTATTTT
NA	TRBV7-3	TRBJ1-1	NA	CASSVTLNTEAFF	TGTGCCAGCAGCGTGACGTTGAACACTGAAGCTTTCTTT
TRBD2	TRBV5-1	TRBJ2-7	NA	CASSPPASGSSYEQYF	TGCGCCAGCAGCCCCCCCGCTAGCGGGAGTTCCTACGAGCAGTACTTC
NA	TRBV19	TRBJ1-6	NA	CASSFGSDSYNSPLHF	TGTGCCAGTAGTTTTGGCAGTGACTCCTATAATTCACCCCTCCACTTT
TRBD1	TRBV19	TRBJ1-5	NA	CASSIAATGSNQPQHF	TGTGCCAGTAGTATAGCGGCGACAGGGAGCAATCAGCCCCAGCATTTT
NA	TRBV5-6	TRBJ1-1	NA	CASSFQRVRTEAFF	TGTGCCAGCAGCTTTCAACGGGTGCGGACTGAAGCTTTCTTT
TRBD1	TRBV4-1	TRBJ1-2	few	CASSPSAGGGYGYTF	TGCGCCAGCAGCCCCAGCGCAGGGGGTGGCTATGGCTACACCTTC
TRBD2	TRBV4-3	TRBJ2-7	NA	CASSQDLREVREQYF	TGCGCCAGCAGCCAAGATCTCCGGGAGGTACGGGAGCAGTACTTC
NA	TRBV18	TRBJ2-7	NA	CASSPWRSEGEQYF	TGTGCCAGCTCACCATGGCGTAGTGAAGGCGAGCAGTACTTC
TRBD2	TRBV6-5	TRBJ2-7	NA	CASSYPTSGRFEQYF	TGTGCCAGCAGTTACCCGACTAGCGGGAGGTTTGAGCAGTACTTC
NA	TRBV5-6	TRBJ2-6	NA	CASSLAVSSQIGANVLTF	TGTGCCAGCAGCTTGGCCGTCTCGAGCCAGATTGGGGCCAACGTCCTGACTTTC
NA	TRBV4-2	TRBJ2-5	NA	CASSQDQPGETQYF	TGTGCCAGCAGCCAAGACCAGCCGGGCGAGACCCAGTACTTC
TRBD2	TRBV5-4	TRBJ2-3	NA	CASSLRGGGDFADTQYF	TGTGCCAGCAGCTTGCGTGGCGGGGGGGATTTTGCAGATACGCAGTATTTT
TRBD1	TRBV6-5	TRBJ2-5	NA	CASSYDRGQEETQYF	TGTGCCAGCAGTTACGACCGTGGACAGGAAGAGACCCAGTACTTC
NA	TRBV16	TRBJ2-3	NA	CASSQGGISTDTQYF	TGTGCCAGCAGCCAAGGAGGGATTAGCACAGATACGCAGTATTTT
NA	TRBV4-2	TRBJ1-2	NA	CASSQSAGDYGYTF	TGTGCCAGCAGCCAATCGGCCGGCGACTATGGCTACACCTTC
TRBD1	TRBV7-2	TRBJ1-3	NA	CASSLGPGGDGNTIYF	TGTGCCAGCAGCCTAGGGCCAGGGGGCGATGGAAACACCATATATTTT
NA	TRBV6-5	TRBJ1-2	NA	CASSRGRTYGYTF	TGTGCCAGCAGTAGGGGACGGACCTATGGCTACACCTTC
TRBD1	TRBV19	TRBJ2-5	once	CASSIDWDRGETQYF	TGTGCCAGTAGTATAGACTGGGACAGGGGAGAGACCCAGTACTTC
NA	TRBV19	TRBJ2-4	NA	CASSLIKNIQYF	TGTGCCAGTAGCCTCATTAAAAACATTCAGTACTTC
TRBD2	TRBV4-1	TRBJ2-1	NA	CASSQVPAGGHKFF	TGCGCCAGCAGCCAAGTGCCAGCGGGGGGTCATAAGTTCTTC
NA	TRBV11-2	TRBJ2-7	few	CASSLSPFEQYF	TGTGCCAGCAGCTTATCCCCATTCGAGCAGTACTTC
NA	TRBV14	TRBJ2-1	NA	CASSQADGYNEQFF	TGTGCCAGCAGCCAAGCCGACGGCTACAATGAGCAGTTCTTC
TRBD1	TRBV11-3	TRBJ2-7	NA	CASAGTGSMQYF	TGTGCCAGCGCCGGGACAGGGTCGATGCAGTACTTC
NA	TRBV4-3	TRBJ2-4	once	CASSQRLGNIQYF	TGCGCCAGCAGCCAAAGGCTGGGAAACATTCAGTACTTC
NA	TRBV7-2	TRBJ2-1	NA	CASSVTPGGEQFF	TGTGCCAGCAGCGTTACTCCCGGGGGCGAGCAGTTCTTC
NA	TRBV19	TRBJ2-4	NA	CASAPGVKNIQYF	TGTGCCAGTGCTCCAGGGGTCAAAAACATTCAGTACTTC
NA	TRBV19	TRBJ1-5	NA	CASIGSAGPNQPQHF	TGTGCCAGTATCGGGTCTGCAGGTCCGAATCAGCCCCAGCATTTT
NA	TRBV5-1	TRBJ2-2	NA	CASSFRATGELFF	TGTGCCAGCAGCTTTCGTGCCACCGGGGAGCTGTTTTTT
NA	TRBV5-8	TRBJ1-4	NA	CASSLGHGQSNEKLFF	TGTGCCAGCAGCTTGGGTCATGGGCAGAGTAATGAAAAACTGTTTTTT
NA	TRBV6-5	TRBJ2-3	NA	CASSFTRGDTQYF	TGTGCCAGCAGTTTTACCAGGGGAGATACGCAGTATTTT
NA	TRBV4-1	TRBJ2-1	NA	CASSQERTEFNEQFF	TGCGCCAGCAGCCAAGAAAGGACCGAGTTCAATGAGCAGTTCTTC
TRBD1	TRBV19	TRBJ1-2	once	CASSPYRGLGREGGYTF	TGTGCCAGTAGTCCTTACAGGGGGCTGGGGAGGGAAGGTGGCTACACCTTC
TRBD1	TRBV7-9	TRBJ1-6	NA	CASSPRGQGNSPLHF	TGTGCCAGCAGCCCCCGAGGACAGGGTAATTCACCCCTCCACTTT
TRBD2	TRBV27	TRBJ2-1	once	CASSLSREPGGQFF	TGTGCCAGCAGTTTATCTAGGGAACCGGGGGGGCAGTTCTTC
NA	TRBV10-1	TRBJ2-2	NA	CASSPGSSGHLNTGELFF	TGCGCCAGCAGCCCGGGAAGTTCGGGACATCTGAACACCGGGGAGCTGTTTTTT
NA	TRBV5-1	TRBJ2-3	NA	CASSPGSAGATDTQYF	TGCGCCAGCAGCCCGGGTAGTGCGGGGGCCACAGATACGCAGTATTTT